This is a list of T cell receptor beta chains from one sample in a study of cytomegalovirus exposure and HLA in healthy donors. Only in-frame clones appear in the TCRdb table, and some are missing; sequencing was by immunoSEQ multiplex PCR. The table records about 190,000 clones, roughly 80% of them present only once. The sample comprised PBMCs. These receptors all come from a man in his forties in good health and CMV-seropositive. CDR3s include the opening cysteine and the closing phenylalanine or tryptophan. The D gene is left open where the match is weak.

j_gene	d_gene	v_gene	CDR3aa
TRBJ1-2	NA	TRBV28	CASSSISGGRLKDYGYTF
TRBJ1-2	NA	TRBV6-1	CASRTGNTPDYGYTF
TRBJ2-3	TRBD2	TRBV29-1	CSPRGLAGGRTDTQYF
TRBJ1-5	NA	TRBV4-1	CASSQDRGVLSNQPQHF
TRBJ2-1	TRBD1	TRBV7-3	CASSPDRGREQFF
TRBJ2-2	TRBD1	TRBV11-2	CASSLSRGSGELFF
TRBJ1-3	NA	TRBV5-6	CASSLGYSGNTIYF
TRBJ2-1	TRBD2	TRBV11-1	CASSLSGRENNEQFF
TRBJ2-7	TRBD1	TRBV19	CASRGQGSYEQYF
TRBJ2-3	TRBD1	TRBV7-6	CASSPAVGQGAEDTQYF
TRBJ1-2	NA	TRBV29-1	CSVEWQGQGGYTF
TRBJ2-2	TRBD2	TRBV6-5	CASSFSGGVNTGELFF
TRBJ2-2	TRBD1	TRBV5-1	CASSSGQGAIGELFF
TRBJ1-2	NA	TRBV6-6	CASSYSEKQGNTF
TRBJ2-3	NA	TRBV5-4	CASSQLPPGLRITDTQYF
TRBJ2-1	NA	TRBV7-8	CASSFGTSGNEQFF
TRBJ2-7	NA	TRBV4-2	CASSQDLEVWREKSYEQYF
TRBJ2-1	TRBD2	TRBV28	CASSPAYLAGGDYNEQFF
TRBJ2-6	NA	TRBV10-3	CAISGLSYSGANVLTF
TRBJ2-1	NA	TRBV21-1	CASSKWVGSSYNEQFF
TRBJ2-5	NA	TRBV9	CASSDRPSQETQYF
TRBJ1-5	NA	TRBV21-1	CASSKEATGGKQPQHF
TRBJ2-5	NA	TRBV6-5	CASSYDFKNGETQYF
TRBJ2-2	NA	TRBV25-1	CASRWGLTDTGELFF
TRBJ1-4	NA	TRBV5-6	CASSLIRANEKLFF
TRBJ1-5	NA	TRBV19	CASSIEGSGQPQHF
TRBJ2-1	NA	TRBV18	CASSPQGIHEQFF
TRBJ2-6	TRBD2	TRBV10-3	CAISDPTSGKDSGANVLTF
TRBJ1-2	TRBD1	TRBV5-1	CASSSGTGGANYGYTF
TRBJ2-5	NA	TRBV9	CASSPPSSETQYF
TRBJ2-1	TRBD1	TRBV5-1	CASSLDVGDRGLNEQFF
TRBJ2-1	TRBD2	TRBV28	CASSLAGGVNEQFF
TRBJ2-7	NA	TRBV9	CASSPYLDNSYEQYF
TRBJ2-2	TRBD2	TRBV5-1	CASSLKGLAGTGELFF
TRBJ2-7	TRBD2	TRBV11-2	CASSLTESGRGYEQYF
TRBJ1-6	TRBD1	TRBV2	CASSDTGVSPLHF
TRBJ2-1	TRBD1	TRBV27	CASSFILGTGGWNEQFF
TRBJ2-2	TRBD2	TRBV12-5	CASGRTSGGRTIYAYANTGELFF
NA	NA	TRBV28	CASRHQGYEQYF
TRBJ2-1	NA	TRBV27	CASSLAPGSYNEQFF
TRBJ2-3	TRBD2	TRBV5-4	CASSLGLAGGDTQYF
TRBJ2-7	NA	TRBV7-3	CASSPSGQAPYEQYF
TRBJ2-1	TRBD2	TRBV7-3	CASSTKAGPYNEQFF
TRBJ1-2	NA	TRBV10-3	CAISERSGGYTF
TRBJ2-3	NA	TRBV6-6	CASSPAADFTDTQYF
TRBJ2-7	TRBD1	TRBV5-1	CASSWGQGATYEQYF
TRBJ1-2	TRBD1	TRBV19	CASSSTGDYGYTF
TRBJ1-5	NA	TRBV4-3	CASSQDFPPGSGQPQHF
TRBJ2-5	NA	TRBV28	CASTRAGAPETQYF
TRBJ2-1	TRBD2	TRBV5-6	CASRGLAGINEQFF
TRBJ2-5	NA	TRBV28	CASSTTANQYF
TRBJ2-7	NA	TRBV7-6	CASSLGGSSESEQYF
TRBJ2-1	TRBD2	TRBV9	CASGGAGLAGHNEQFF
TRBJ2-7	NA	TRBV7-2	CASSSPPNEQYF